The T cell receptor beta chain described here comes from a study of blood T cell repertoires in COVID-19. Study in general: The origin of the acute and convalescent COVID-19 samples was the United States, Italy and Spain. Sources were T cells, B-cell-depleted T cells, or PBMCs; the material itself was cDNA or gDNA.

CDR3 length: 15 residues. Germline-derived CDR1 and CDR2 are LGHDT and YNNKEL (reference sequence). Trimming removed 0 bases from V and 5 bases from J, with 13 bases in between. TCRdb keeps only in-frame clones here, not all; method: immunoSEQ multiplex PCR. The sample records about 180,000 clones, more than 70% being singletons. Residents of about two dozen US areas, aged roughly 18 to 90 years, made up the participants. The sample taken for sequencing was PBMCs or T cells enriched from blood (not recorded which). The V gene is TRBV3-1 (or the pseudogene TRBV3-2), the J gene TRBJ1-2; D is perhaps TRBD1 (5 bases). The clonotype was recovered from a woman aged 25 to 45 who had recovered from COVID-19. CDR3: CASSQDAMGGYGYTF. The CDR3 bases are TGTGCCAGCAGCCAAGATGCTATGGGGGGGTATGGCTACACCTTC.